These 13 T cell receptor beta chains share one sample of origin, sequenced in a study of T cells in Graves' hyperthyroidism and ophthalmopathy. Researchers amplified the TCR beta CDR3 regions from RNA transcripts. TCR CDR3 underwent first-round RT-PCR with the HTBI primer set. From the multiplex PCR reads, TCRdb called clonotypes with MiXCR, one entry per CDR3 protein. Here the sample spans hundreds of thousands of distinct CDR3 sequences, about 25% being singletons. The specimen sequenced was blood. These receptors all come from a man aged 50 to 59 with Graves' hyperthyroidism.

This clonotype was found many times. The genes are TRBV6-1 and TRBJ1-2, with D perhaps matching TRBD1 (5 bases). Germline V gene lookup returns CDR1 MNHNS and CDR2 SASEGT. The CDR3 contains 13 residues. V dropped 6 bases and J dropped 8 bases, with 16 bases sitting between them. The CDR3 sequence is CASRITTGGGYTF. CDR3 DNA: TGTGCCAGCAGGATAACCACAGGAGGGGGCTACACCTTC.

This clonotype was detected many times. The V call is TRBV27, the J call TRBJ1-1, with D tentatively TRBD1 (6 bases). The germline CDR1 and CDR2 sequences are MNHEY and SMNVEV (reference sequence). This CDR3 comprises 15 residues. V was pared by 4 bases and J by 0 bases, with 12 bases between. The CDR3 DNA reads TGTGCCAGCAGTTCCAGGGGCTTCATGAACACTGAAGCTTTCTTT. Its translation is CASSSRGFMNTEAFF.

A few counts support this clonotype. The chain uses TRBV7-8 and TRBJ2-1; 10 bases are a match to TRBD2. Germline lookup yields CDR1 SGHVS and CDR2 FQNEAQ. CDR3 length: 17 amino acids. The J segment lost 4 bases and the V segment lost 4 bases, leaving 10 bases of the junction unmatched. In DNA, the CDR3 is TGTGCCAGCAGCTCATCAGCCGGGACTAGCGTTTACAATGAGCAGTTCTTC. Amino acids: CASSSSAGTSVYNEQFF. Full variable domain (outside the CDR3, taken from reference TRBV7-8 and TRBJ2-1): GAGVSQSPRYKVAKRGQDVALRCDPISGHVSLFWYQQALGQGPEFLTYFQNEAQLDKSGLPSDRFFAERPEGSVSTLKIQRTQQEDSAVYLCASSSSAGTSVYNEQFFGPGTRLTVL.

At least ten counts were recorded for this clonotype. V gene TRBV20-1 combines with J gene TRBJ2-3, with 8 bases identical to TRBD2. V lost 3 bases and J lost 3; bases outside the gene matches: 14. The CDR3 spans 17 residues. Germline V gives CDR1 DFQATT, CDR2 SNEGSKA (reference sequence). The DNA for the CDR3 is TGCAGTGCTAGGCACCGGGAGGGCCTAATTTTGACAGATACGCAGTATTTT. It specifies CSARHREGLILTDTQYF.

This clonotype occurred a few times. This chain connects TRBV13 to TRBJ2-1, with a weak D call TRBD2 (6 bases). Germline V gene sequence: CDR1 PRHDT, CDR2 FYEKMQ (reference sequence). This CDR3 has 14 amino acids. Trimming removed 8 bases from V and 4 bases from J, with 15 bases in between. Written as DNA, the CDR3 is TGTGCCAGCGCTACTAGCCCCGGGTACAATGAGCAGTTCTTC. Amino acids: CASATSPGYNEQFF.

This clonotype was detected once. The rearrangement uses TRBV9 and TRBJ2-2; the D is unclear. Looked up from germline, CDR1 is SGDLS and CDR2 is YYNGEE. The CDR3 is 11 residues long. V dropped 2 bases and J dropped 8 bases, with 4 bases sitting between them. CDR3 in DNA: TGTGCCAGCAGCGTGGGGGGGGAGCTGTTTTTT. Translating gives CASSVGGELFF.

The CDR3 protein is CASSLIPGSNQPQHF. The CDR3 region has the DNA TGTGCCAGCAGCTTAATTCCCGGGAGCAATCAGCCCCAGCATTTT. This rearrangement joins TRBV7-2 to TRBJ1-5; D remains unclear. From germline, CDR1 is SGHTA and CDR2 FQGNSA. The CDR3 has 15 residues. V lost 2 bases and J 1 base, leaving 9 bases between the germline ends.

This clonotype was counted a few times. V gene TRBV18 combines with J gene TRBJ2-1; 7 bases fit TRBD1. The V segment lost 6 bases and the J segment 8 bases; nucleotides outside the gene matches: 16. CDR3 length equals 16 residues. From germline, CDR1 is KGHSH and CDR2 LQKENI. CDR3 nucleotides: TGTGCCAGCTCCACACAGGGACAGCATCCCCCGCATGAGCAGTTCTTC. Amino acid sequence: CASSTQGQHPPHEQFF.

This clonotype has ten or more counts. This chain uses TRBV13 with TRBJ1-1; 11 nucleotides align to TRBD1. Germline CDR1 and CDR2: PRHDT and FYEKMQ (reference sequence). This CDR3 comprises 15 residues. Germline trimming cut 4 bases from V and 3 bases from J; bases unmatched to any gene: 4. The CDR3 here is CASSSRDRGDTEAFF. As DNA, the CDR3 is TGTGCCAGCAGCTCAAGGGACAGGGGGGACACTGAAGCTTTCTTT.

The chain joins TRBV5-1 to TRBJ2-7, with D possibly being TRBD1 or TRBD2 (5 bases each). Germline CDR1 SGHRS, CDR2 YFSETQ. Deletions cut 4 bases from V and 2 bases from J, with 16 bases between. The CDR3 loop spans 15 amino acids. CDR3 loop: CASSPRGRDPYEQYF. The CDR3 DNA is TGCGCCAGCAGCCCGAGGGGCAGGGACCCCTACGAGCAGTACTTC.

This clonotype has at least ten counts. CDR3 DNA: TGTGCCAGCAGCAACGGAGGATCGGAGCAGCCCCAGCATTTT. It is translated as CASSNGGSEQPQHF. This chain uses TRBV2 with TRBJ1-5; no clear D. The CDR3 extends over 14 amino acids. V lost 6 bases and J lost 7, with 16 bases in between. Germline V lookup: CDR1 SNHLY, CDR2 FYNNEI.

This chain links TRBV20-1 with TRBJ2-7; D possibly corresponds to TRBD2 (6 bases). Germline CDR1 is DFQATT and CDR2 is SNEGSKA (reference sequence). This CDR3 is 15 amino acids long. The germline V and J ends were trimmed by 3 bases and 3 bases, with 18 bases remaining between them. This CDR3 is CSARPSERPIYEQYF. CDR3 DNA: TGCAGTGCTAGGCCTAGCGAGAGGCCCATCTACGAGCAGTACTTC.

This chain connects TRBV19 to TRBJ1-1; D may be TRBD1 (6 bases). From germline, CDR1 is LNHDA and CDR2 SQIVND (reference sequence). The CDR3 runs to 14 residues. The ends were cut back, 7 bases at V and 0 bases at J, with 12 bases in the middle. CDR3 protein: CASIETGMNTEAFF. The CDR3 DNA is TGTGCCAGTATCGAGACAGGTATGAACACTGAAGCTTTCTTT.